This TCR beta chain was documented in a study of T cells in Graves' hyperthyroidism and ophthalmopathy. TCR beta CDR3 regions were amplified from RNA transcripts. RT-PCR in the first round (using the HTBI primer set) targeted the TCR CDR3. A single record per CDR3 protein comes from TCRdb applying MiXCR to the multiplex PCR reads. The data hold about 840,000 distinct CDR3 sequences, with around 39% observed a single time. This clonotype occurred a few times. The CDR3 covers 15 residues. V shed 5 bases and J shed 5 bases, with 19 bases lying between them. The V gene's germline CDR1 is MNHEY and CDR2 SVGAGI.

The sequencing sample was made of blood. The chain has TRBV6-5 and TRBJ2-7; D is perhaps TRBD2 (5 bases). The TCR originated in a young man with Graves' hyperthyroidism. The CDR3 nucleotides are TGTGCCAGCAGTCCCCGGCTCGCGAAACTAGACGAGCAGTACTTC. Translation: CASSPRLAKLDEQYF.